This T cell receptor (beta chain) comes out of a study of blood T cell repertoires in COVID-19. Only in-frame clones appear in the TCRdb table, and some are missing; sequencing was by immunoSEQ multiplex PCR. Of around 92,000 clones in the sample, 74% were seen once. CDR1 SGDLS and CDR2 YYNGEE come from the germline V gene. V shed 0 bases and J 2 bases; nucleotides not matched to a gene: 5. The CDR3 consists of 16 residues. Specimen: peripheral blood. The chain recombines TRBV9 with TRBJ2-3; 8 positions match TRBD2. This receptor was obtained from a man in his 70s with COVID-19, enrolled during active disease. Written as DNA, the CDR3 is TGTGCCAGCAGCGTAGAGGCTAGCGGGTCCACAGATACGCAGTATTTT. Residues: CASSVEASGSTDTQYF.